This is a list of T cell receptor beta chains from one sample in a study of blood T cells in healthy people across ages. TCRdb analysed the 5' RACE reads with MiXCR anew, one entry per CDR3 protein. The repertoire holds some 1.5 million distinct CDR3 sequences, with 35% to 45% as singletons. The material sequenced was blood. All receptors come from a woman aged 18-29 years in good health. Both conserved end residues are part of each CDR3. The order of the fields is J gene, D gene, clone size, V gene, CDR3 DNA, CDR3 protein. D genes are given only for firm matches. For some rows the clone size is stated as once, few or many, or as a class when expanded; others skip it.

J gene: TRBJ2-7; D gene: NA; clone size: few; V gene: TRBV5-1; CDR3 DNA: TGCGCCAGCGATGACAACCCCTACGAGCAGTACTTC; CDR3 protein: CASDDNPYEQYF
J gene: TRBJ2-5; D gene: NA; clone size: few; V gene: TRBV7-8; CDR3 DNA: TGTGCCAGCAGCTTACGTGGCAGCCAAGAGACCCAGTACTTC; CDR3 protein: CASSLRGSQETQYF
J gene: TRBJ1-2; D gene: TRBD1; clone size: NA; V gene: TRBV6-5; CDR3 DNA: TGTGCCAGCAGTTACTCGACAGGGAGGAAGACCTATGGCTACACCTTC; CDR3 protein: CASSYSTGRKTYGYTF
J gene: TRBJ2-3; D gene: TRBD2; clone size: few; V gene: TRBV20-1; CDR3 DNA: TGCAGTGCCCTCCCTAGCGGGGGGGGACGTGTCACAGATACGCAGTATTTT; CDR3 protein: CSALPSGGGRVTDTQYF
J gene: TRBJ2-7; D gene: NA; clone size: NA; V gene: TRBV13; CDR3 DNA: TGTGCCAGCAGCTTAGGCGGGACTCCCGTTCGATACGAGCAGTACTTC; CDR3 protein: CASSLGGTPVRYEQYF
J gene: TRBJ2-1; D gene: TRBD1; clone size: NA; V gene: TRBV18; CDR3 DNA: TGTGCCAGCTCAAAGGACAGGGAAAAGTTCTTC; CDR3 protein: CASSKDREKFF
J gene: TRBJ1-5; D gene: TRBD1; clone size: few; V gene: TRBV7-2; CDR3 DNA: TGTGCCAGCAGCACCGGACAGGTAGGGGATCAGCCCCAGCATTTT; CDR3 protein: CASSTGQVGDQPQHF
J gene: TRBJ2-3; D gene: NA; clone size: few; V gene: TRBV3-1; CDR3 DNA: TGTGCCAGCAGCCAAGTTGTGGCCGGAGATACGCAGTATTTT; CDR3 protein: CASSQVVAGDTQYF
J gene: TRBJ1-1; D gene: NA; clone size: few; V gene: TRBV4-1; CDR3 DNA: TGCGCCAGCAGCCAAGTAGGTAAAGGGCCTGAAGCTTTCTTT; CDR3 protein: CASSQVGKGPEAFF
J gene: TRBJ2-7; D gene: NA; clone size: few; V gene: TRBV3-1; CDR3 DNA: TGTGCCAGCAGCCACACTAGGATCGAGCAGTACTTC; CDR3 protein: CASSHTRIEQYF
J gene: TRBJ2-3; D gene: NA; clone size: few; V gene: TRBV10-3; CDR3 DNA: TGTGCCATCAGCCCGCACACTTTCACTAGCACAGATACGCAGTATTTT; CDR3 protein: CAISPHTFTSTDTQYF
J gene: TRBJ2-7; D gene: TRBD2; clone size: many; V gene: TRBV27; CDR3 DNA: TGTGCCAGCAGTTTAACTAGCGGAGTATATTACGAGCAGTACTTC; CDR3 protein: CASSLTSGVYYEQYF
J gene: TRBJ2-3; D gene: NA; clone size: few; V gene: TRBV6-2/TRBV6-3; CDR3 DNA: TGTGCCAGCAGTTACCTGACAAGTTTAACAGATACGCAGTATTTT; CDR3 protein: CASSYLTSLTDTQYF
J gene: TRBJ2-1; D gene: NA; clone size: NA; V gene: TRBV11-2; CDR3 DNA: TGTGCCAGCAGCTCCGACCGGGCCCCTCCTTACAATGAGCAGTTCTTC; CDR3 protein: CASSSDRAPPYNEQFF
J gene: TRBJ2-1; D gene: NA; clone size: NA; V gene: TRBV4-2; CDR3 DNA: TGTGCCAGCAGCCAAGACTCCTGGGGCTGTGAGCAGTTCTTC; CDR3 protein: CASSQDSWGCEQFF
J gene: TRBJ2-1; D gene: TRBD1; clone size: once; V gene: TRBV27; CDR3 DNA: TGTGCCAGCAGCCGAGACAGGGGAGGTTCCTACGAGCAGTTCTTC; CDR3 protein: CASSRDRGGSYEQFF
J gene: TRBJ2-1; D gene: NA; clone size: NA; V gene: TRBV27; CDR3 DNA: TGTGCCAGTCGGGGTGGGGGTTACAATGAGCAGTTCTTC; CDR3 protein: CASRGGGYNEQFF
J gene: TRBJ1-1; D gene: NA; clone size: NA; V gene: TRBV29-1; CDR3 DNA: TGCAGCATCCGGACAATCATGAACACTGAAGCTTTCTTT; CDR3 protein: CSIRTIMNTEAFF
J gene: TRBJ2-5; D gene: NA; clone size: NA; V gene: TRBV28; CDR3 DNA: TGTGCCAGCAGTAAGGGACGGGTAATCCAAGAGACCCAGTACTTC; CDR3 protein: CASSKGRVIQETQYF
J gene: TRBJ1-1; D gene: TRBD1; clone size: few; V gene: TRBV24-1; CDR3 DNA: TGTGCCACCAGTGAGGGGACAGCAGAAGCTTTCTTT; CDR3 protein: CATSEGTAEAFF
J gene: TRBJ1-2; D gene: NA; clone size: few; V gene: TRBV7-3; CDR3 DNA: TGTGCCAGCAGCTTCGGGGGTGGGAGCTACACCTTC; CDR3 protein: CASSFGGGSYTF
J gene: TRBJ2-3; D gene: NA; clone size: NA; V gene: TRBV4-3; CDR3 DNA: TGCGCCGGCAGCCAAGATACGGGCCGGGAGTTCACAGATACGCAGTATTTT; CDR3 protein: CAGSQDTGREFTDTQYF
J gene: TRBJ2-1; D gene: TRBD2; clone size: NA; V gene: TRBV14; CDR3 DNA: TGTGCCAGCAGCCCCTATAGACTAGCGGACTACAATGAGCAGTTCTTC; CDR3 protein: CASSPYRLADYNEQFF
J gene: TRBJ2-1; D gene: TRBD1; clone size: few; V gene: TRBV4-3; CDR3 DNA: TGCGCCAGCAGCCAACTCGCCGGGACAGGGGGCATCAATGAGCAGTTCTTC; CDR3 protein: CASSQLAGTGGINEQFF
J gene: TRBJ2-3; D gene: TRBD2; clone size: few; V gene: TRBV3-1; CDR3 DNA: TGTGCCAGCAGCAAACAGCGGGGAACTAGCACAGATACGCAGTATTTT; CDR3 protein: CASSKQRGTSTDTQYF
J gene: TRBJ1-4; D gene: NA; clone size: NA; V gene: TRBV7-2; CDR3 DNA: TGTGCCAGCAGCCCCCGGGGAACAACTAATGAAAAACTGTTTTTT; CDR3 protein: CASSPRGTTNEKLFF
J gene: TRBJ2-1; D gene: NA; clone size: NA; V gene: TRBV28; CDR3 DNA: TGTGCCAGCAGTTTACTCGATAGAAAGCAGTTCTTC; CDR3 protein: CASSLLDRKQFF
J gene: TRBJ1-2; D gene: NA; clone size: NA; V gene: TRBV6-1; CDR3 DNA: TGTGCCAGCAGTGAAGCGCAAAGGGTCTATGGTTACACCTTC; CDR3 protein: CASSEAQRVYGYTF